This T cell receptor (beta chain) was sequenced for a study of human CD4 T cells and Enterobacteriaceae. Overall study findings and caveats: Ex vivo, broadly cross-reactive clonotypes appeared more expanded than specific ones.

The V gene's germline CDR1 is LNHNV and CDR2 YYDKDF (reference sequence). V dropped 1 base and J dropped 4; count of bases not matched to a gene: 3. The CDR3 is 16 residues long. Sorting took every CD4+ cell except CD45RA+CCR7+CD95- naive cells, reaching over 95% purity. CD4 and CD14 magnetic microbeads positively selected total CD4+ T cells and monocytes. Sorted cells lacked CD8+, CD14+, CD16+, CD56+, CD19+ and CD25-bright cells. Assay: immunoSEQ multiplex PCR; the TCRdb copy retains only in-frame clones and omits some. Of 27,000 or so clones in the sample, just under 85% were seen once. This clone has only a few counts. The antigen remains unidentified.

This TCR was sampled from a human donor in good health. The V call is TRBV15, the J call TRBJ2-7, with 14 bases fitting TRBD2. Source material: memory CD4+ T cells from blood. The CDR3 sequence is CATSRGGTSGRYEQYF. DNA for the CDR3: TGTGCCACCAGCAGAGGAGGGACTAGCGGGAGATACGAGCAGTACTTC.